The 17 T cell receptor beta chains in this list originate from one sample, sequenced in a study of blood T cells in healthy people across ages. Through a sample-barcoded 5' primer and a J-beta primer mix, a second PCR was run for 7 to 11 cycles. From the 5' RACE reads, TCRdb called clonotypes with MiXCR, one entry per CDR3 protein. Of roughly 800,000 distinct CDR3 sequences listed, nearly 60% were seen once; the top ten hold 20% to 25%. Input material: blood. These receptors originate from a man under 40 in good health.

The DNA for the CDR3 is TGCAGCGTTGACGGTGGGAATGGCTACACCTTC. It is translated as CSVDGGNGYTF. The chain recombines TRBV29-1 with TRBJ1-2; D gene unclear. The length of the CDR3 is 11 residues. Deletions cut 3 bases from V and 6 bases from J, with 8 bases between. Germline V gives CDR1 SQVTM, CDR2 ANQGSEA.

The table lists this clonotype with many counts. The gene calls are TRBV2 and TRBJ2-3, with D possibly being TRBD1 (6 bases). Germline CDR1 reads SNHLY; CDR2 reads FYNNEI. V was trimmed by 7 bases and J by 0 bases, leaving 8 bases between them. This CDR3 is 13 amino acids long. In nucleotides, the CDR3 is TGTGCCAGCAAACAGGGCAGCACAGATACGCAGTATTTT. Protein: CASKQGSTDTQYF. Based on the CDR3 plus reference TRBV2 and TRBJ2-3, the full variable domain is EPEVTQTPSHQVTQMGQEVILRCVPISNHLYFYWYRQILGQKVEFLVSFYNNEISEKSEIFDDQFSVERPDGSNFTLKIRSTKLEDSAMYFCASKQGSTDTQYFGPGTRLTVL.

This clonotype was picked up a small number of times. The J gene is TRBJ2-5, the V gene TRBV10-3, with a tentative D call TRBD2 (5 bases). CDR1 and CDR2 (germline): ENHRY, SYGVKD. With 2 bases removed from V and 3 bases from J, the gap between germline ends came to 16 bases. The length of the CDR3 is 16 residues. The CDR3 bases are TGTGCCATCAGTGAGCCCTCGCCAGCGGAAAAAGAGACCCAGTACTTC. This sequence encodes CAISEPSPAEKETQYF.

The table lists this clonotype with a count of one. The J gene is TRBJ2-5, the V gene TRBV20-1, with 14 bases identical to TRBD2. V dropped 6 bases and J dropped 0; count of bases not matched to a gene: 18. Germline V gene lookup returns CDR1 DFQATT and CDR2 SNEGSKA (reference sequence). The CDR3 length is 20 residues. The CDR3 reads CSAEVMGTSGSEMYQETQYF. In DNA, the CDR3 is TGCAGTGCGGAGGTGATGGGGACTAGCGGGAGTGAGATGTACCAAGAGACCCAGTACTTC.

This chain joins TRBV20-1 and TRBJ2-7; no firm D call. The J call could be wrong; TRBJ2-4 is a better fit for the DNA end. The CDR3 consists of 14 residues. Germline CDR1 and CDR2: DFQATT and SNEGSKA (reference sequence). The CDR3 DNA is TGCAGTGCTAGAGTACCTCCTCGACCCAACATTCAGTACTTC. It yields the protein CSARVPPRPNIQYF.

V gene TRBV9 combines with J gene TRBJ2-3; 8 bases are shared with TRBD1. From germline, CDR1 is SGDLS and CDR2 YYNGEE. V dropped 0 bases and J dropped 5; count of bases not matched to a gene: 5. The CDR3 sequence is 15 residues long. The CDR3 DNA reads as TGTGCCAGCAGCGTAGGCGGACAGGGTAGAGATACGCAGTATTTT. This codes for CASSVGGQGRDTQYF.

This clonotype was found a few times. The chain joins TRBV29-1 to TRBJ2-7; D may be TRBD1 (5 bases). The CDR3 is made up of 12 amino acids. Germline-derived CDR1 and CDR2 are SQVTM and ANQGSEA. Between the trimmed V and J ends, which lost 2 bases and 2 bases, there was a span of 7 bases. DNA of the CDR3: TGCAGCGTTGAACAGGGTCCCTACGAGCAGTACTTC. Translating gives CSVEQGPYEQYF.

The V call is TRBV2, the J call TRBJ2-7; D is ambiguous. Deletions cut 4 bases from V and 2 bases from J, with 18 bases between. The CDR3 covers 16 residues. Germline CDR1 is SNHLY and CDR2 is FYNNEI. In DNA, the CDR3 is TGTGCCAGCAGTGCCATTTCGGGCCTTGGGACCTACGAGCAGTACTTC. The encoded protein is CASSAISGLGTYEQYF.

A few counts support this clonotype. In nucleotides, the CDR3 is TGTGCCAGCAGCCAAGCCACCGGTACAGGGTACGAGCAGTACTTC. Protein: CASSQATGTGYEQYF. V and J are TRBV4-2 and TRBJ2-7; D is possibly TRBD1 (6 bases). Between the trimmed V and J ends, which lost 1 base and 4 bases, there was a span of 14 bases. Germline CDR1 and CDR2: LGHNA and YNFKEQ. The CDR3 is 15 residues long.

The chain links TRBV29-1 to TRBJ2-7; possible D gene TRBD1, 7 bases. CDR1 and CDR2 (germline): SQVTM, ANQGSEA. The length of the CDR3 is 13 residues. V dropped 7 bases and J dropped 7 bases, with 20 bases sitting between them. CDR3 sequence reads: CSAVGNRGGEQYF. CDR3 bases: TGCAGCGCCGTGGGCAACAGGGGAGGTGAGCAGTACTTC.

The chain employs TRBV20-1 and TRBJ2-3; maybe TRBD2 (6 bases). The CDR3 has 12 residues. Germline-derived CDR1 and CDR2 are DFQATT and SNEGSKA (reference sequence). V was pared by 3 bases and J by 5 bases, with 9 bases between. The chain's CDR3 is CSARWGEDTQYF. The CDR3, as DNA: TGCAGTGCTAGGTGGGGGGAAGATACGCAGTATTTT.

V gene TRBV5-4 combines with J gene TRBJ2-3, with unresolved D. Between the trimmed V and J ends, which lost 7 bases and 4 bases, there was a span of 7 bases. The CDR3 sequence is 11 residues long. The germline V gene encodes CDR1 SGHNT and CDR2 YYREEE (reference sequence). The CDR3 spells CASGIADTQYF. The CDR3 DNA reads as TGTGCCAGCGGGATCGCAGATACGCAGTATTTT. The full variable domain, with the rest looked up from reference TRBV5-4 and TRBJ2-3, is ETGVTQSPTHLIKTRGQQVTLRCSSQSGHNTVSWYQQALGQGPQFIFQYYREEENGRGNFPPRFSGLQFPNYSSELNVNALELDDSALYLCASGIADTQYFGPGTRLTVL.

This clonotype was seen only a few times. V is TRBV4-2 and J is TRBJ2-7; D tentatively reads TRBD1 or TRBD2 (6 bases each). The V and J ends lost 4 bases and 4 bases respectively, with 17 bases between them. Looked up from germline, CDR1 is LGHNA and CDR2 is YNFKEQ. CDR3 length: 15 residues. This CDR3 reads CASSRAEGETYEQYF. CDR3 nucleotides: TGTGCCAGCAGCCGAGCGGAGGGGGAGACATACGAGCAGTACTTC.

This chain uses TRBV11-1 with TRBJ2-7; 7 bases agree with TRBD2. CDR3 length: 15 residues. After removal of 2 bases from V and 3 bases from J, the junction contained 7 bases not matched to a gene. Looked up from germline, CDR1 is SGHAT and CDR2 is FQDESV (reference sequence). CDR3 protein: CASSLKGGRNYEQYF. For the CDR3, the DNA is TGTGCCAGCAGCTTAAAAGGCGGGAGAAACTACGAGCAGTACTTC.

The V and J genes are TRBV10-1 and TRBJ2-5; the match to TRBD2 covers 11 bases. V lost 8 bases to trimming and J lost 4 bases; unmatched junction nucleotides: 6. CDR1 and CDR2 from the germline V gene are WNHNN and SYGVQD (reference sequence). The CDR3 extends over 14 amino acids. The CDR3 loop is CASGRLAGIETQYF. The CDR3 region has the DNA TGCGCCAGCGGCCGACTAGCGGGGATAGAGACCCAGTACTTC.

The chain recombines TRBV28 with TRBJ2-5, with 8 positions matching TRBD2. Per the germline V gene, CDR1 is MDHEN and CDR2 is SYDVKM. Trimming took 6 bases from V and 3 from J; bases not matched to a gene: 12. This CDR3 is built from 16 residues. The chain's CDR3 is CASSLPSGAGEETQYF. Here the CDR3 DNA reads TGTGCCAGCAGCCTACCTTCAGGAGCGGGAGAAGAGACCCAGTACTTC.

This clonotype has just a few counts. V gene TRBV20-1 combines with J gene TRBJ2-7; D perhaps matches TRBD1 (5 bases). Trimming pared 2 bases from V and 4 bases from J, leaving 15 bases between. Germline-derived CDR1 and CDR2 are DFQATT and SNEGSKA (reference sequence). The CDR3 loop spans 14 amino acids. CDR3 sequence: CSARMGLGAYEQYF. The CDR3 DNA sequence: TGCAGTGCTAGAATGGGGCTAGGGGCTTACGAGCAGTACTTC.